Following are 29 T cell receptor beta chains from one sample sequenced in a study of cytomegalovirus exposure and HLA in healthy donors (dated by TCRdb to the late 2010s). The library was generated by the immunoSEQ multiplex PCR assay. For the multiplex PCR, a mixture combining 60 forward primers for TCR Vbeta segments and 13 reverse primers for TCR Jbeta segments was used. The table comes from immuneACCESS by way of TCRdb, which keeps in-frame sequences with V and J called. Part of the clones is missing from these tables; in studies checked, under half for an unresolved V gene and the rest for unknown reasons. In this sample the table shows fewer than 80,000 clones, around 74% of which occur a single time. Roughly 10% of the sample goes to the ten largest clones. Sequences were obtained from PBMCs. The origin of the receptors is an older woman in good health and CMV-seropositive.

This clone has more than one count but fewer than ten. The chain has TRBV19 and TRBJ1-1; TRBD1 matches at 7 bases. CDR3 length: 16 residues. The V segment lost 6 bases and the J segment 0 bases; nucleotides outside the gene matches: 10. The germline V gene encodes CDR1 LNHDA and CDR2 SQIVND (reference sequence). CDR3 coding DNA: TGTGCCAGTAGCCCTATAACACAGGGGATGAACACTGAAGCTTTCTTT. Translating gives CASSPITQGMNTEAFF.

This clone was picked up a small number of times. The chain recombines TRBV6-1 with TRBJ1-3, with unresolved D. Per the germline V gene, CDR1 is MNHNS and CDR2 is SASEGT. The V gene lost 8 bases and the J gene lost 0 bases, with 5 bases spanning the gap. CDR3 length equals 12 residues. CDR3 loop: CASGSSGNTIYF. CDR3 nucleotide sequence: TGTGCCAGCGGCAGCTCTGGAAACACCATATATTTT.

V gene TRBV5-1 combines with J gene TRBJ1-1; no reliable D call. The CDR3 totals 15 residues. Germline V gene lookup returns CDR1 SGHRS and CDR2 YFSETQ. The V and J ends lost 3 bases and 1 base respectively, with 13 bases between them. The CDR3 bases are TGCGCCAGCAGCTCACCCGGAGGTACGAACACTGAAGCTTTCTTT. Translating it yields CASSSPGGTNTEAFF.

To note about this clone: Germline is not matched at one junction end, which may reflect a read error. J is TRBJ1-4 and V is TRBV27, with D possibly matching TRBD1 (5 bases). The CDR3 has 14 residues. CDR1 and CDR2 from the germline V gene are MNHEY and SMNVEV (reference sequence). This CDR3 reads CASSFLGTIEKLFF. The DNA of the CDR3 is TGTGCCAGCAGTTTCCTCGGGACTATTGAAAAACTGTTTTTT.

Only a few counts were recorded for this clone. The V gene is TRBV5-1, the J gene TRBJ2-5, with D hard to call. The V end was cut by 4 bases, the J end by 0 bases, with 4 bases between. CDR1 and CDR2 from the germline V gene are SGHRS and YFSETQ. The CDR3 spans 12 residues. This chain's CDR3 is CASSPNQETQYF. As DNA, the CDR3 is TGCGCCAGCAGCCCCAACCAAGAGACCCAGTACTTC.

This clone was recorded once. V gene TRBV19 combines with J gene TRBJ1-6; a possible D gene is TRBD1 (6 bases). The V gene's germline CDR1 is LNHDA and CDR2 SQIVND (reference sequence). The CDR3 spans 13 residues. V was clipped by 8 bases and J by 9 bases, with 14 bases between them. The CDR3 reads CASRQDFSSPLHF. Written as DNA, the CDR3 is TGTGCCAGTCGACAGGATTTCAGTTCACCCCTCCACTTT.

This clone was counted a single time. The rearrangement joins TRBV4-1 to TRBJ2-1; 16 positions agree with TRBD2. CDR3 length equals 15 residues. The V gene's germline CDR1 is MGHRA and CDR2 YSYEKL. The ends lost 1 base at V and 15 bases at J; junction bases unmatched: 6. In DNA, the CDR3 is TGCGCCAGCAGCCAAGGGGGACTAGCGGGGGGGCCTTGGTTCTTC. This sequence encodes CASSQGGLAGGPWFF.

This clone was detected only once. The genes are TRBV29-1 and TRBJ1-2; no clear D gene. This CDR3 region has 11 residues. The germline V gene has CDR1 SQVTM and CDR2 ANQGSEA. Trimming removed 3 bases from V and 6 bases from J, with 8 bases in between. In DNA form, the CDR3 reads TGCAGCGTTGATCCCCGGGATGGCTACACCTTC. It codes for CSVDPRDGYTF. The full variable domain, with the rest looked up from reference TRBV29-1 and TRBJ1-2, is SAVISQKPSRDICQRGTSLTIQCQVDSQVTMMFWYRQQPGQSLTLIATANQGSEATYESGFVIDKFPISRPNLTFSTLTVSNMSPEDSSIYLCSVDPRDGYTFGSGTRLTVV.

This clone was seen more than once but under ten times. V usage is TRBV4-2 and J usage is TRBJ2-3; the D gene is possibly TRBD2 (5 bases). CDR1 LGHNA and CDR2 YNFKEQ come from the germline V gene. CDR3 length equals 14 residues. Trimming left V 1 base short and J 5 bases short, with 10 bases between. The chain's CDR3 is CASSQGIGGDTQYF. CDR3 nucleotides: TGTGCCAGCAGCCAAGGAATCGGAGGAGATACGCAGTATTTT.

Ten or more counts support this clone. V usage is TRBV11-2 and J usage is TRBJ2-7; 7 nucleotides match TRBD2. The CDR3 covers 17 residues. Germline V gene data show CDR1 as SGHAT and CDR2 as FQNNGV. Trimming took 0 bases from V and 7 from J; bases not matched to a gene: 15. As DNA, the CDR3 is TGTGCCAGCAGCTTAGATGGAACGGCTAGCGGTGAACGGGAGCAGTACTTC. This gives the protein CASSLDGTASGEREQYF.

The J gene is TRBJ2-1, the V gene TRBV2; D possibly corresponds to TRBD1 (5 bases). Germline V CDR1 and CDR2: SNHLY, FYNNEI. The CDR3 spans 14 residues. Trimming removed 8 bases at V and 0 bases at J, with 11 bases between. The chain's CDR3 is CASGARSSYNEQFF. CDR3 DNA: TGTGCCAGCGGGGCGCGGAGCTCCTACAATGAGCAGTTCTTC.

The sample holds a few counts of this clone. The chain combines TRBV6-5 with TRBJ2-7; D unclear. Germline CDR1 reads MNHEY; CDR2 reads SVGAGI. The V end lost 3 bases, the J end lost 6 bases, and 15 bases lay between the germline ends. The CDR3 runs 14 residues. Here the CDR3 reads CASSYLATRLEQYF. The DNA of the CDR3 is TGTGCCAGCAGTTATCTCGCGACACGGCTCGAGCAGTACTTC.

The V and J genes are TRBV28 and TRBJ1-1; 7 bases fit TRBD1. The CDR3 is 14 amino acids. The germline gives CDR1 MDHEN, CDR2 SYDVKM. Trimming took 6 bases from V and 4 from J; bases not matched to a gene: 8. CDR3 nucleotide sequence: TGTGCCAGCAGCTTGGGACAGTTGGGCACTGAAGCTTTCTTT. It codes for CASSLGQLGTEAFF.

V usage is TRBV20-1 and J usage is TRBJ2-5; D unresolved. Germline assignment: CDR1 DFQATT and CDR2 SNEGSKA (reference sequence). The CDR3 loop spans 11 amino acids. For the CDR3, the DNA is TGCACCGCTGAACAGAAAGAGACCCAGTACTTC. This translates into CTAEQKETQYF.

The chain recombines TRBV7-9 with TRBJ2-7; no firm D call. CDR1 SEHNR and CDR2 FQNEAQ come from the germline V gene (reference sequence). CDR3 size: 14 residues. V lost 5 bases to trimming and J lost 0 bases, with 11 bases between them. The CDR3 sequence is CASSPRRASYEQYF. The CDR3 DNA reads as TGTGCCAGCAGCCCCCGTAGAGCCTCCTACGAGCAGTACTTC.

V gene TRBV25-1 combines with J gene TRBJ1-1; 7 positions match TRBD1. Trimming took 0 bases from V and 6 from J; bases not matched to a gene: 10. The CDR3 covers 16 residues. Germline CDR1 MGHDK, CDR2 SYGVNS. The CDR3 nucleotides read TGTGCCAGCAGTGAATATGAGGGGACAGAACTATCTGAAGCTTTCTTT. Its translation: CASSEYEGTELSEAFF. The whole variable domain, filled in from reference TRBV25-1 and TRBJ1-1, reads EADIYQTPRYLVIGTGKKITLECSQTMGHDKMYWYQQDPGMELHLIHYSYGVNSTEKGDLSSESTVSRIRTEHFPLTLESARPSHTSQYLCASSEYEGTELSEAFFGQGTRLTVV.

The chain is built from TRBV6-5 and TRBJ1-1, with D possibly being TRBD1 (5 bases). Per germline, CDR1 MNHEY and CDR2 SVGAGI. The V end lost 6 bases, the J end lost 0 bases, and 11 bases lay between the germline ends. The CDR3 runs to 14 residues. The CDR3 sequence: CASRGPGLNTEAFF. CDR3 nucleotide sequence: TGTGCCAGCAGGGGGCCCGGGCTGAACACTGAAGCTTTCTTT.

The chain carries TRBV30 and TRBJ2-7; tentatively, D is TRBD1 (6 bases). Germline V gene data show CDR1 as GTSNPN and CDR2 as SVGIG (reference sequence). This CDR3 spans 15 amino acids. Trimming cost V 1 base and J 1 base, with 14 bases left between them. The CDR3 protein is CAWSGGQGGSYEQYF. CDR3 in DNA: TGTGCCTGGAGTGGGGGGCAGGGTGGATCCTACGAGCAGTACTTC.

V usage is TRBV5-6 and J usage is TRBJ1-5, with 7 nucleotides matching TRBD1. This CDR3 contains 13 residues. The trim removed 4 bases at V and 7 bases at J, leaving 5 bases unmatched. CDR1 and CDR2 from the germline V gene are SGHDT and YYEEEE. The CDR3 DNA reads TGTGCCAGCAGCCTGACAGGGAGGCAGCCCCAGCATTTT. It is translated as CASSLTGRQPQHF. Looking up the rest from reference TRBV5-6 and TRBJ1-5 gives the full variable domain: DAGVTQSPTHLIKTRGQQVTLRCSPKSGHDTVSWYQQALGQGPQFIFQYYEEEERQRGNFPDRFSGHQFPNYSSELNVNALLLGDSALYLCASSLTGRQPQHFGDGTRLSIL.

This clone appeared a few times. The chain uses TRBV5-8 and TRBJ1-5; possible D gene TRBD1, 5 bases. V was cut by 4 bases and J by 4 bases, with 15 bases left in between. The CDR3 has 15 residues. From germline, CDR1 is SGHTS and CDR2 YDEGEE. The CDR3 nucleotides read TGTGCCAGCAGCCCCGGCGGGGCAGGGAATCAGCCCCAGCATTTT. This translates into CASSPGGAGNQPQHF.

This clone was found a few times. This rearrangement joins TRBV11-2 to TRBJ2-2; D possibly corresponds to TRBD2 (6 bases). Trimming removed 4 bases from V and 5 bases from J, with 11 bases in between. This CDR3 has 14 residues. Per the germline V gene, CDR1 is SGHAT and CDR2 is FQNNGV. Written as DNA, the CDR3 is TGTGCCAGCAGCTGGGGGACTGGGACCGGGGAGCTGTTTTTT. Amino acids: CASSWGTGTGELFF.

The chain links TRBV6-1 to TRBJ1-5; the match to TRBD1 covers 7 bases. The CDR3 totals 12 residues. Germline V gene sequence: CDR1 MNHNS, CDR2 SASEGT. V shed 6 bases, J shed 8 bases, and the junction held 4 bases outside the gene matches. CDR3 in DNA: TGTGCCAGCAGGACAGGGTTTGAGCCCCAGCATTTT. It codes for CASRTGFEPQHF.

This clone was seen only a few times. V usage is TRBV10-2 and J usage is TRBJ2-1; the D gene is possibly TRBD1 (6 bases). V was cut by 2 bases and J by 11 bases, with 7 bases left in between. The CDR3 extends over 11 amino acids. Germline CDR1 is WSHSY and CDR2 is SAAADI. DNA for the CDR3: TGCGCCAGCAGTGAGGACAGGCAGCAGTTCTTC. Translating gives CASSEDRQQFF.

The chain combines TRBV5-5 with TRBJ1-1; possibly TRBD1 for D (6 bases). Germline CDR1 is SGHKS and CDR2 is YYEKEE (reference sequence). The CDR3 runs 13 residues. Trimming removed 6 bases at V and 1 base at J, with 10 bases between. CDR3 DNA sequence: TGTGCCAGCACCCAGGGACAGAACACTGAAGCTTTCTTT. The encoded protein is CASTQGQNTEAFF.

The V gene is TRBV6-1, the J gene TRBJ1-2; D is uncertain. The ends were cut back, 1 base at V and 8 bases at J, with 11 bases in the middle. CDR3 size: 13 residues. Germline loops: CDR1 MNHNS, CDR2 SASEGT. CDR3 amino acids: CASSEVGASGYTF. CDR3 DNA sequence: TGTGCCAGCAGTGAAGTCGGTGCCTCCGGCTACACCTTC.

The chain uses TRBV30 and TRBJ2-3, with D possibly TRBD2 on 6 matching bases. CDR1 and CDR2 (germline): GTSNPN, SVGIG (reference sequence). V was pared by 1 base and J by 4 bases, with 9 bases between. The CDR3 sequence is 13 residues long. The CDR3 nucleotides read TGTGCCTGGAGTGCCGGGACTCCAGATACGCAGTATTTT. This translates into CAWSAGTPDTQYF.

The rearrangement links TRBV7-9 to TRBJ2-7, with TRBD2 matching 8 bases. Germline values: CDR1 SEHNR, CDR2 FQNEAQ (reference sequence). CDR3 length equals 13 residues. The junction had 5 bases not matched to a gene; V was cut back by 6 bases and J by 4 bases. CDR3 loop: CASRGAGGYEQYF. CDR3 nucleotide sequence: TGTGCCAGCAGAGGGGCGGGAGGTTACGAGCAGTACTTC. Complete variable domain (other parts from reference TRBV7-9 and TRBJ2-7): DTGVSQNPRHKITKRGQNVTFRCDPISEHNRLYWYRQTLGQGPEFLTYFQNEAQLEKSRLLSDRFSAERPKGSFSTLEIQRTEQGDSAMYLCASRGAGGYEQYFGPGTRLTVT.

V and J are TRBV5-4 and TRBJ2-5; a possible D gene is TRBD2 (5 bases). The germline CDR1 and CDR2 sequences are SGHNT and YYREEE (reference sequence). V lost 1 base and J lost 2, with 6 bases in between. The CDR3 runs 13 residues. The CDR3 protein is CASSLSGQETQYF. For the CDR3, the DNA is TGTGCCAGCAGCTTGAGCGGACAAGAGACCCAGTACTTC.

This sequence joins TRBV14 and TRBJ2-1, with 16 bases fitting TRBD2. From germline, CDR1 is SGHDN and CDR2 FVKESK. V trimming: 0 bases; J trimming: 6 bases; junction bases outside the gene matches: 11. The CDR3 has 20 amino acids. The CDR3 nucleotides are TGTGCCAGCAGCCAAGATCTGGGACTAGCGGGGGGGGAAGTGGGCAATGAGCAGTTCTTC. Translated: CASSQDLGLAGGEVGNEQFF.